These T cell receptor beta chains were read from a single sample in a study of T cell responses to AZD1222 COVID-19 vaccine. The table came from immunoSEQ multiplex PCR; TCRdb's copy has only in-frame clones and leaves some out. This sample has about 76,000 clones, with approximately 90% found just once. Here the sequenced sample was peripheral blood, taken on day 0 of AZD1222 vaccination. These receptors all come from an adult in good health. The CDR3 runs from the conserved cysteine through the conserved F or W. D genes are given only for firm matches. A clone size is listed for some rows: how often the clone was seen (once, few, many), or a class if it is expanded.

size	J	D	V	CDR3	DNA
-	TRBJ2-2	TRBD2	TRBV29-1	CSVDPGLAPGELFF	TGCAGCGTTGACCCGGGACTAGCCCCCGGGGAGCTGTTTTTT
-	TRBJ1-6	-	TRBV6-5	CASSYGELAPLHF	TGTGCCAGCAGTTATGGGGAATTGGCACCCCTCCACTTT
-	TRBJ1-5	-	TRBV7-2	CASSYIQDQPQHF	TGTGCCAGCAGCTACATCCAGGACCAGCCCCAGCATTTT
-	TRBJ2-5	TRBD1	TRBV27	CASSLLRDRAGETQYF	TGTGCCAGCAGCCTTCTCCGGGACAGGGCGGGGGAGACCCAGTACTTC
-	TRBJ1-3	-	TRBV13	CASSFLGGGSGNTIYF	TGTGCCAGCAGCTTCCTAGGGGGGGGATCTGGAAACACCATATATTTT
-	TRBJ2-2	-	TRBV10-3	CAIRGGPGTGELFF	TGTGCCATCCGTGGGGGGCCAGGCACCGGGGAGCTGTTTTTT
few	TRBJ2-1	-	TRBV19	CASTDRAAGNEQFF	TGTGCCAGTACCGACCGCGCCGCGGGCAATGAGCAGTTCTTC
-	TRBJ2-3	TRBD1	TRBV28	CASGYRGGFTDTQYF	TGTGCCAGCGGGTACAGGGGTGGATTCACAGATACGCAGTATTTT
-	TRBJ1-5	-	TRBV5-1	CASSRLGSSNQPQHF	TGCGCCAGCAGCCGATTGGGCAGCAGCAATCAGCCCCAGCATTTT
-	TRBJ1-3	-	TRBV6-5	CASSYLDGGRNTIYF	TGTGCCAGCAGTTACTTGGATGGGGGAAGAAACACCATATATTTT
-	TRBJ1-3	-	TRBV6-5	CACQTETDGGNTIYF	TGTGCCTGCCAGACCGAGACAGATGGTGGAAACACCATATATTTT
-	TRBJ1-2	TRBD1	TRBV6-5	CASRLTGWAKGGYTF	TGTGCCAGCAGGCTGACAGGGTGGGCTAAGGGTGGCTACACCTTC
-	TRBJ2-3	-	TRBV7-8	CASSLTGDTQYF	TGTGCCAGCAGCTTGACCGGAGATACGCAGTATTTT
-	TRBJ1-4	TRBD1	TRBV7-9	CASSVGGSGQGLEKLFF	TGTGCCAGCAGCGTAGGTGGGTCCGGACAGGGCTTGGAAAAACTGTTTTTT
once	TRBJ2-3	TRBD2	TRBV3-1/TRBV3-2	CASSLLAGVDTQYF	TGTGCCAGCAGCCTACTAGCGGGTGTGGATACGCAGTATTTT
-	TRBJ2-3	TRBD2	TRBV3-1/TRBV3-2	CASSPLAGGDTQYF	TGTGCCAGCAGCCCACTAGCGGGAGGAGATACGCAGTATTTT
-	TRBJ2-7	TRBD1	TRBV11-1	CASSFGTGDDEQYF	TGTGCCAGCAGCTTCGGGACAGGGGACGACGAGCAGTACTTC
-	TRBJ1-6	-	TRBV5-1	CASSPTKSFDSPLHF	TGCGCCAGCAGCCCGACCAAGAGCTTTGATTCACCCCTCCACTTT
-	TRBJ2-5	-	TRBV28	CASSGGGRRETQYF	TGTGCCAGCAGCGGGGGTGGGAGGCGAGAGACCCAGTACTTC